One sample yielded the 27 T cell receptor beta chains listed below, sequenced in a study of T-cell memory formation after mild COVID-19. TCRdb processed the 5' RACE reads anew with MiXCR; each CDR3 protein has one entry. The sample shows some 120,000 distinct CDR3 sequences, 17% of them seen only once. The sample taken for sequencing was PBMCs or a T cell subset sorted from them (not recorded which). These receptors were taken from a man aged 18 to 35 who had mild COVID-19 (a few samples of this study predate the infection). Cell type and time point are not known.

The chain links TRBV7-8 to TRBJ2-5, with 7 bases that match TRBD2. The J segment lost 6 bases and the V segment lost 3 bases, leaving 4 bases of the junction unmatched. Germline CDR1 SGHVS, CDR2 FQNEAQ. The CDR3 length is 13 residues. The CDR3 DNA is TGTGCCAGCAGCTTCGGGGGGTCGAAGACCCAGTACTTC. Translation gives CASSFGGSKTQYF. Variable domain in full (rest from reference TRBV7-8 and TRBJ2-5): GAGVSQSPRYKVAKRGQDVALRCDPISGHVSLFWYQQALGQGPEFLTYFQNEAQLDKSGLPSDRFFAERPEGSVSTLKIQRTQQEDSAVYLCASSFGGSKTQYFGPGTRLLVL.

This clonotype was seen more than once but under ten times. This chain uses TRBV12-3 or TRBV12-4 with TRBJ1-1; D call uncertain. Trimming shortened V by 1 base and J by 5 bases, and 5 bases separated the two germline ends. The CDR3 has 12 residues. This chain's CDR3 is CASSLVRTEAFF. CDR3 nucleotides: TGTGCCAGCAGTTTAGTCCGTACTGAAGCTTTCTTT.

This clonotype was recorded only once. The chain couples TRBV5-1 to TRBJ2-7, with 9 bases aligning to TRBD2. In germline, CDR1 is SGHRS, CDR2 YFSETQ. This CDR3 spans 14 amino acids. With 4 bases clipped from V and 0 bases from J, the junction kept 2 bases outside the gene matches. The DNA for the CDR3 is TGCGCCAGCAGCAGTAGCGGGAGCTCCTACGAGCAGTACGTC. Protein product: CASSSSGSSYEQYV.

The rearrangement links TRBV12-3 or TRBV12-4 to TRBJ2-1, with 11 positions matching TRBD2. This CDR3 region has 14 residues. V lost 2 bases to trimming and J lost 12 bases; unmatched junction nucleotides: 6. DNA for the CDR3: TGTGCCAGCAGTTTATTAGCGGGGGGGCCAAGGCAGTTCTTC. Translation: CASSLLAGGPRQFF.

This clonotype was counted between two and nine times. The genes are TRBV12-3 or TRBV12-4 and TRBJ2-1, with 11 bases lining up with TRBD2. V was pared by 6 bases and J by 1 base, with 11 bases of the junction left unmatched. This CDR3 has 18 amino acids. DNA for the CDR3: TGTGCCAGCAGGTCGGCTAGCGGGGGGCTAGGGTCCTACAATGAGCAGTTCTTC. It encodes CASRSASGGLGSYNEQFF.

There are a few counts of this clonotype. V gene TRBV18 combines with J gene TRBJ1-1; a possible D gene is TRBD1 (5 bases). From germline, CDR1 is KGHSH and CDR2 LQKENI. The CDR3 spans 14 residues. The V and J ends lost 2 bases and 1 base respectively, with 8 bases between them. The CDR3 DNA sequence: TGTGCCAGCTCACCAGGGGCCCGGAACACTGAAGCTTTCTTT. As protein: CASSPGARNTEAFF.

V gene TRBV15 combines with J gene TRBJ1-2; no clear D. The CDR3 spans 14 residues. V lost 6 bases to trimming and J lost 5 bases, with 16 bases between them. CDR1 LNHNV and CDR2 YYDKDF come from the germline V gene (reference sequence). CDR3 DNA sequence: TGTGCCACCAGTAGTCGAGGGCGAGATTATGGCTACACCTTC. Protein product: CATSSRGRDYGYTF. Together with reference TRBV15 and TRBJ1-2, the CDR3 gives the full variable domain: DAMVIQNPRYQVTQFGKPVTLSCSQTLNHNVMYWYQQKSSQAPKLLFHYYDKDFNNEADTPDNFQSRRPNTSFCFLDIRSPGLGDTAMYLCATSSRGRDYGYTFGSGTRLTVV.

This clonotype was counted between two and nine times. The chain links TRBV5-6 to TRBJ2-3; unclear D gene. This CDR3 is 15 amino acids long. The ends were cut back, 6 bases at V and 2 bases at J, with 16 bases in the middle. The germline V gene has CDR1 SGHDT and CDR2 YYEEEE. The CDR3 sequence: CASTTPGRNTDTQYF. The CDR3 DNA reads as TGTGCCAGCACCACCCCCGGCAGAAACACAGATACGCAGTATTTT.

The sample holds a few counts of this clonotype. In DNA, the CDR3 is TGTGCCAGCGGGGCCGCCGGGGAGCTGTTTTTT. This codes for CASGAAGELFF. The chain employs TRBV10-3 and TRBJ2-2; a possible D gene is TRBD2 (6 bases). V was clipped by 10 bases and J by 6 bases, with 9 bases between them. The germline gives CDR1 ENHRY, CDR2 SYGVKD. CDR3 length equals 11 residues.

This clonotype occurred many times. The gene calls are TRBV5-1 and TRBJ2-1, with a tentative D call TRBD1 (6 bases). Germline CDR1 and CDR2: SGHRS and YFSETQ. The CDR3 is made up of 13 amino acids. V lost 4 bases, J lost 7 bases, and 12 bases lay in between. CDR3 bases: TGCGCCAGCAGCACCCCTCAGGGGAATGAGCAGTTCTTC. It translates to CASSTPQGNEQFF.

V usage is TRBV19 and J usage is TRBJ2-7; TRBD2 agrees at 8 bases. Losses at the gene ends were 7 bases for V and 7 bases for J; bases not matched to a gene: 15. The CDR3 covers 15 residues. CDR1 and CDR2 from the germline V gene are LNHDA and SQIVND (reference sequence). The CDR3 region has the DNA TGTGCCAGTACCCCGCGGGGGGCGGGCCGAGGGGAGCAGTACTTC. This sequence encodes CASTPRGAGRGEQYF.

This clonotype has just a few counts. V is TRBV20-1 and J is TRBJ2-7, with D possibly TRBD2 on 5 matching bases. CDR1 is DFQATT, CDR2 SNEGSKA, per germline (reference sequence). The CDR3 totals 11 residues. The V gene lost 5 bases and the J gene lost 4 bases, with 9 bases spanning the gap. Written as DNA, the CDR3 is TGCAGTGCTGGGAGAGATTACGAGCAGTACGTC. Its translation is CSAGRDYEQYV.

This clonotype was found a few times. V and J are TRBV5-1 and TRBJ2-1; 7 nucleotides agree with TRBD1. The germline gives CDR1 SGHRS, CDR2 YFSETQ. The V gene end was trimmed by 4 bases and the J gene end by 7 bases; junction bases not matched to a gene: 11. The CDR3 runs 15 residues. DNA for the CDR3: TGCGCCAGCAGCGCCGGGACAGACCCGTGGAATGAGCAGTTCTTC. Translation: CASSAGTDPWNEQFF. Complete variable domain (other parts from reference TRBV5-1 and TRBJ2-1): KAGVTQTPRYLIKTRGQQVTLSCSPISGHRSVSWYQQTPGQGLQFLFEYFSETQRNKGNFPGRFSGRQFSNSRSEMNVSTLELGDSALYLCASSAGTDPWNEQFFGPGTRLTVL.

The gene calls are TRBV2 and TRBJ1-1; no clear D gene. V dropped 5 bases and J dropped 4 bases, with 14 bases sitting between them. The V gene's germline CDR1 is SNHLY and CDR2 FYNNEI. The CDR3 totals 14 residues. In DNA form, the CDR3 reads TGTGCCAGCAGTCTATCCACGGAGGGCACTGAAGCTTTCTTT. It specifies CASSLSTEGTEAFF.

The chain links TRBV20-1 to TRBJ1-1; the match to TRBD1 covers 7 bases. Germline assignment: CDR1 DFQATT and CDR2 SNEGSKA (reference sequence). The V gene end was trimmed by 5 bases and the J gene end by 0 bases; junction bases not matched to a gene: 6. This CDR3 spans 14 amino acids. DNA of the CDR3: TGCAGTGCTGTACGGGACAGCTTGAACACTGAAGCTTTCTTT. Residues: CSAVRDSLNTEAFF.

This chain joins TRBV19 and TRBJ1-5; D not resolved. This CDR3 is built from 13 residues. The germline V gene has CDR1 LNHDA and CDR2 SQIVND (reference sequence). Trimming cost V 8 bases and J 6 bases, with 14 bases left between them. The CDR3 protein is CASGPRSGQPQHF. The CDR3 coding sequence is TGTGCCAGTGGACCGAGGTCTGGTCAGCCCCAGCATTTT.

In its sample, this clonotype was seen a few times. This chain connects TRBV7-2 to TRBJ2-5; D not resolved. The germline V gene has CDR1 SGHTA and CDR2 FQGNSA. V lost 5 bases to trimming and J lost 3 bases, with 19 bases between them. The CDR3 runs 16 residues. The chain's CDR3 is CASSPPNRGVKETQYF. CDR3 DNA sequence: TGTGCCAGCAGCCCCCCTAACCGCGGCGTTAAAGAGACCCAGTACTTC.

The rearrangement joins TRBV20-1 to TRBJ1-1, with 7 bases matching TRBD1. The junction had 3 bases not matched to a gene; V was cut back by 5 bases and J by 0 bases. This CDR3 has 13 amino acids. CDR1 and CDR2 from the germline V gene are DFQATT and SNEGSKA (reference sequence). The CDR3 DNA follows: TGCAGTGCTTCCGGGACAGTGAACACTGAAGCTTTCTTT. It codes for CSASGTVNTEAFF.

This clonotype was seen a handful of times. CDR3 amino acids: CATSRDSGGETQYF. The CDR3 DNA reads as TGTGCCACCAGCAGAGATTCCGGGGGAGAGACCCAGTACTTC. The chain couples TRBV15 to TRBJ2-5; possibly TRBD2 for D (6 bases). CDR3 length: 14 amino acids. From germline, CDR1 is LNHNV and CDR2 YYDKDF (reference sequence). V lost 0 bases to trimming and J lost 4 bases, with 9 bases between them.

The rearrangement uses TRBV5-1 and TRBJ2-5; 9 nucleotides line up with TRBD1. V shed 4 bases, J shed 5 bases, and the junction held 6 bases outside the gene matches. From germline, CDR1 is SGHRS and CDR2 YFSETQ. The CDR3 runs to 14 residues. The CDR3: CASSQQGARETQYF. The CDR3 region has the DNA TGCGCCAGCAGCCAACAGGGGGCTAGGGAGACCCAGTACTTC.

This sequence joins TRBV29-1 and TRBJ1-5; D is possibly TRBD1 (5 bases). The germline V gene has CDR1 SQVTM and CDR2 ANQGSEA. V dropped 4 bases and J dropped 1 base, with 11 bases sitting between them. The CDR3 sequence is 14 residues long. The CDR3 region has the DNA TGCAGCGTTGTAGTAGGGGCGAGCAATCAGCCCCAGCATTTT. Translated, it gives CSVVVGASNQPQHF.

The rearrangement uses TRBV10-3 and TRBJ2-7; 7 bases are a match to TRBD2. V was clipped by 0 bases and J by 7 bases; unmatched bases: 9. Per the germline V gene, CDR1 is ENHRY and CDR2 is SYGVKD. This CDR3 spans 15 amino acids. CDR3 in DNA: TGTGCCATCAGTGAGTCGTCCGGGCGGGGGAGTGAGCAGTACTTC. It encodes CAISESSGRGSEQYF.

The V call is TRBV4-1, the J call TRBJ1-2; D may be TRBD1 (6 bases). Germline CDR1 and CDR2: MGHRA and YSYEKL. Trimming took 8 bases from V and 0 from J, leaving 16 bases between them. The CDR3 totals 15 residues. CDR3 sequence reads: CASSQPAGANYGYTF. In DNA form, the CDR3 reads TGCGCCAGCTCCCAACCTGCAGGGGCTAACTATGGCTACACCTTC.

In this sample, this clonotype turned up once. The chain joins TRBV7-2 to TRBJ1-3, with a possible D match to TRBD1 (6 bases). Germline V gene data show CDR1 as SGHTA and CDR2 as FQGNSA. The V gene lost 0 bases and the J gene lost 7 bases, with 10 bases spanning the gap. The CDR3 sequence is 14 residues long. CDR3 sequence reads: CASSLAGHRNTIYF. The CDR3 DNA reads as TGTGCCAGCAGCTTAGCGGGACACCGCAACACCATATATTTT. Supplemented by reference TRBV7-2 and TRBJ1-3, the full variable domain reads GAGVSQSPSNKVTEKGKDVELRCDPISGHTALYWYRQSLGQGLEFLIYFQGNSAPDKSGLPSDRFSAERTGGSVSTLTIQRTQQEDSAVYLCASSLAGHRNTIYFGEGSWLTVV.

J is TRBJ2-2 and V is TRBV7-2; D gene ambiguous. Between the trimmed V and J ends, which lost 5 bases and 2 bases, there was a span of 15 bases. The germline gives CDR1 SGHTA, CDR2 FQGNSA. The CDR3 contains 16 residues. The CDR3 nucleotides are TGTGCCAGCAGCACCTACAAGGGATCAAACACCGGGGAGCTGTTTTTT. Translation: CASSTYKGSNTGELFF.

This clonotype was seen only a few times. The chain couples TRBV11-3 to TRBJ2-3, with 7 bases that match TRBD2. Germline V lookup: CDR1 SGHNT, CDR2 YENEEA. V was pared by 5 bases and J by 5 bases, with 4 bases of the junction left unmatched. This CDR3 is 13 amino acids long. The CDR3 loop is CASSRGGGDTQYF. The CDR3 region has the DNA TGTGCCAGCAGCCGGGGCGGGGGAGATACGCAGTATTTT.

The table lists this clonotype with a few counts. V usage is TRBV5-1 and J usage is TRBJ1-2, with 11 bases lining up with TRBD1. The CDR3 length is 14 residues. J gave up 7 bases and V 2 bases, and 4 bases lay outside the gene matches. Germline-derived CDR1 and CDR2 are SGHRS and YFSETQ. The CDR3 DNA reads TGCGCCAGCAGCTTAGGACAGGGGGCTAGTGGCTACACCTTC. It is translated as CASSLGQGASGYTF.